The rows below give T cell receptor beta chains drawn from one sample of a study of T-cell reconstitution after alpha-beta-depleted transplantation in children. TCRdb re-derived calls from the PCR reads in MiXCR, one entry per CDR3 protein. The sample records 600,000 to 700,000 distinct CDR3 sequences, 16% being singletons. Sequencing used PBMCs from the stem cell graft donor, obtained from the stem cell graft. The receptors were gathered from a human donor who donated a stem cell graft to a child with acute myeloid leukemia. CDR3s include the opening cysteine and the closing phenylalanine or tryptophan. The D gene is left open where the match is weak. Clone size is not always given. Where it is, it says once, few, many or a class for expanded clones.

CDR3aa,CDR3nt,v_gene,abundance,j_gene,d_gene
CATSGDRLLNSPLHF,TGTGCCACCAGCGGGGACAGGCTCCTCAATTCACCCCTCCACTTT,TRBV15,-,TRBJ1-6,TRBD1
CSATGGGQGETQYF,TGCAGTGCCACCGGTGGGGGTCAGGGAGAGACCCAGTACTTC,TRBV20-1,few,TRBJ2-5,-
CASSAPGLAVRETQYF,TGTGCCAGCAGCGCCCCGGGACTAGCGGTTCGAGAGACCCAGTACTTC,TRBV12-3/TRBV12-4,-,TRBJ2-5,TRBD2
CASSLGLPSSTDTQYF,TGTGCCAGCAGCTTAGGACTGCCATCTAGCACAGATACGCAGTATTTT,TRBV7-2,many,TRBJ2-3,-
CASSQLDLISYNEQFF,TGCGCCAGCAGCCAATTGGACCTGATCTCCTACAATGAGCAGTTCTTC,TRBV4-1,many,TRBJ2-1,-
CASSLEGGGGFQDTQYF,TGTGCCAGCAGTTTAGAGGGAGGGGGCGGGTTCCAGGATACGCAGTATTTT,TRBV12-3/TRBV12-4,-,TRBJ2-3,-
CSAGLEGSSFGQFF,TGCAGTGCTGGGTTAGAGGGGTCCTCATTCGGGCAGTTCTTC,TRBV20-1,-,TRBJ2-1,-
CASSLVRENEQFF,TGTGCCAGCAGCTTAGTTCGGGAAAATGAGCAGTTCTTC,TRBV7-9,few,TRBJ2-1,-
CSARGAGSHEQYF,TGCAGTGCTAGAGGGGCAGGGTCCCACGAGCAGTACTTC,TRBV20-1,many,TRBJ2-7,-
CARSSGGGELFF,TGTGCCAGGAGTAGCGGTGGGGGGGAGCTGTTTTTT,TRBV2,-,TRBJ2-2,-
CASSLFPPRGGGTDTQYF,TGCGCCAGCAGCTTATTCCCCCCCCGAGGGGGTGGCACAGATACGCAGTATTTT,TRBV5-1,-,TRBJ2-3,-
CASITLGGLNTGELFF,TGTGCCAGCATCACCCTGGGGGGCCTCAACACCGGGGAGCTGTTTTTT,TRBV12-3/TRBV12-4,many,TRBJ2-2,-
CASSLSVLPGETQYF,TGTGCCAGCAGTCTATCGGTCCTCCCAGGGGAGACCCAGTACTTC,TRBV27,-,TRBJ2-5,-
CSASRVNTGELFF,TGCAGTGCTAGCCGGGTGAACACCGGGGAGCTGTTTTTT,TRBV20-1,many,TRBJ2-2,-
CATSRGTGAKNIQYF,TGTGCCACGTCCAGGGGGACTGGGGCCAAAAACATTCAGTACTTC,TRBV12-3/TRBV12-4,-,TRBJ2-4,-
CASSSGSTGTGGYNEQFF,TGTGCCAGCAGCTCCGGATCGACCGGGACAGGGGGCTACAATGAGCAGTTCTTC,TRBV11-2,few,TRBJ2-1,TRBD1
CASSPAYGETQYF,TGTGCCAGCAGTCCCGCGTATGGGGAGACCCAGTACTTC,TRBV12-3/TRBV12-4,-,TRBJ2-5,-
CASSLARVGKKLFF,TGTGCCAGCAGTTTAGCCCGGGTCGGGAAAAAACTGTTTTTT,TRBV12-3/TRBV12-4,few,TRBJ1-4,-
CASTWGKSGANVLTF,TGTGCCAGCACCTGGGGCAAATCTGGGGCCAACGTCCTGACTTTC,TRBV27,many,TRBJ2-6,-
CASSQVPPRLASDTQYF,TGCGCCAGCAGCCAAGTCCCCCCACGTTTAGCGTCAGATACGCAGTATTTT,TRBV4-1,few,TRBJ2-3,-
CASSLQGYDEQFF,TGTGCCAGCTCATTACAGGGGTACGATGAGCAGTTCTTC,TRBV2,-,TRBJ2-1,TRBD1
CSFRWPGTGPSYEQYF,TGCAGTTTTAGGTGGCCGGGGACAGGTCCTTCCTACGAGCAGTACTTC,TRBV20-1,many,TRBJ2-7,TRBD1
CATRTSGGYEQFF,TGTGCCACGAGGACTAGCGGGGGCTATGAGCAGTTCTTC,TRBV6-2/TRBV6-3,-,TRBJ2-1,TRBD2
CASQSGQGSKDTQYF,TGTGCCAGCCAGTCAGGACAGGGGAGTAAAGATACGCAGTATTTT,TRBV28,-,TRBJ2-3,TRBD1
CSARDQGQGFSGYTF,TGCAGTGCTAGAGATCAGGGACAGGGTTTCTCTGGCTACACCTTC,TRBV20-1,many,TRBJ1-2,TRBD1
CASSLQGQGIATYEQYF,TGTGCCAGCAGCTTACAGGGACAGGGGATCGCAACCTACGAGCAGTACTTC,TRBV7-2,-,TRBJ2-7,TRBD1
CASSAPTGLRNTEAFF,TGTGCCAGCAGCGCTCCGACAGGGCTGCGGAACACTGAAGCTTTCTTT,TRBV7-9,-,TRBJ1-1,TRBD1